A selection of T cell receptor beta chains follows, all from one sample in a study of T cell responses to AZD1222 COVID-19 vaccine. Sequenced by immunoSEQ multiplex PCR; TCRdb stores in-frame clones only, minus some. In the table there are about 89,000 clones, around 84% of which are singletons. Material: peripheral blood, obtained 28 days after the second AZD1222 dose. Receptors originate from an adult who received the AZD1222 COVID-19 vaccine. Both conserved end residues are part of each CDR3. The D gene is left open where the match is weak. Rows may omit the clone size; those that give it use once, few, many or a size class.

>TRBV28|TRBD1|.|TRBJ2-5
CASSNRGRAQETQYF
TGTGCCAGCAGCAACAGGGGGCGCGCCCAAGAGACCCAGTACTTC
>TRBV28|.|.|TRBJ1-2
CASSPWQGGYTF
TGTGCCAGCAGTCCCTGGCAGGGCGGCTACACCTTC
>TRBV10-3|TRBD1|.|TRBJ1-3
CAIRETQGAGNTIYF
TGTGCCATCAGGGAGACACAGGGGGCTGGAAACACCATATATTTT
>TRBV7-2|.|.|TRBJ2-1
CASVPAGTRDNEQFF
TGTGCCAGCGTCCCCGCGGGGACGAGAGACAATGAGCAGTTCTTC
>TRBV5-4|TRBD1|few|TRBJ1-2
CASSLVRQGVLGYTF
TGTGCCAGCAGCTTGGTGAGACAGGGGGTCTTGGGCTACACCTTC
>TRBV5-4|.|.|TRBJ2-1
CASSPRDQYNEQFF
TGTGCCAGCAGCCCCCGGGACCAATACAATGAGCAGTTCTTC
>TRBV29-1|.|.|TRBJ2-1
CSVAASVYNEQFF
TGCAGCGTTGCGGCTAGCGTCTACAATGAGCAGTTCTTC
>TRBV29-1|TRBD2|.|TRBJ2-5
CSVSLLAGGPEETQYF
TGCAGCGTTTCCTTACTAGCGGGAGGGCCGGAGGAGACCCAGTACTTC
>TRBV19|TRBD1|.|TRBJ2-7
CASSETGDSYEQYF
TGTGCCAGTAGTGAGACAGGGGACTCCTACGAGCAGTACTTC
>TRBV2|.|.|TRBJ1-1
CASSERELSGTEAFF
TGTGCCAGCAGTGAGAGAGAGCTCTCGGGGACTGAAGCTTTCTTT
>TRBV19|.|.|TRBJ1-5
CASSTRGGGNNQPQHF
TGTGCCAGTAGTACCCGCGGTGGGGGCAACAATCAGCCCCAGCATTTT
>TRBV5-5|.|.|TRBJ2-5
CASSPDTYQETQYF
TGTGCCAGCAGCCCGGACACGTACCAAGAGACCCAGTACTTC
>TRBV4-3|.|.|TRBJ1-4
CASSLLGEKLFF
TGCGCCAGCAGCTTGCTGGGCGAAAAACTGTTTTTT
>TRBV19|.|.|TRBJ1-4
CASSPLLGEKLFF
TGTGCCAGTAGTCCGCTCCTGGGGGAAAAACTGTTTTTT
>TRBV5-4|.|.|TRBJ1-2
CASSSMGPNPGGYTF
TGTGCCAGCAGCTCTATGGGGCCCAACCCGGGTGGCTACACCTTC
>TRBV29-1|.|.|TRBJ1-2
CSGSGRPGGGYTF
TGCAGCGGTTCGGGCAGGCCCGGGGGTGGCTACACCTTC